One sample yielded the 7 T cell receptor beta chains listed below, sequenced in a study of blood T cell repertoires in COVID-19. Sequencing used immunoSEQ multiplex PCR; TCRdb keeps in-frame clones, though not all of them. The table includes approximately 500,000 clones, roughly 88% detected once. The sequenced sample consisted of peripheral blood. Every receptor here comes from a human donor in a cohort sampled during active COVID-19.

The chain is built from TRBV21-1 and TRBJ1-3; the table calls TRBD1, which could not be checked here. TRBV21-1 is annotated as a pseudogene. The CDR3 extends over 16 amino acids. The CDR3 is CASSTPGGFPGNTIYF. CDR3 bases: TGTGCCAGCAGCACCCCAGGGGGCTTTCCTGGAAACACCATATATTTT.

This chain connects TRBV19 to TRBJ1-1; 10 bases agree with TRBD1. With 4 bases clipped from V and 4 bases from J, the junction kept 15 bases outside the gene matches. Germline V gene lookup returns CDR1 LNHDA and CDR2 SQIVND (reference sequence). The CDR3 covers 18 residues. The CDR3 protein is CASSKRGTGVMGSTEAFF. CDR3 DNA sequence: TGTGCCAGTAGTAAGCGTGGGACAGGGGTCATGGGAAGCACTGAAGCTTTCTTT.

V is TRBV27 and J is TRBJ1-6; 9 bases are a match to TRBD1. Looked up from germline, CDR1 is MNHEY and CDR2 is SMNVEV (reference sequence). The length of the CDR3 is 14 residues. V lost 6 bases and J lost 7; bases outside the gene matches: 4. In DNA, the CDR3 is TGTGCCAGCAGAACAGGGGGCAGGAATTCACCCCTCCACTTT. This sequence encodes CASRTGGRNSPLHF.

The V and J genes are TRBV10-2 and TRBJ1-1; D unclear. V was shortened by 8 bases and J by 0 bases, with 10 bases between the two germline ends. In germline, CDR1 is WSHSY, CDR2 SAAADI. The CDR3 sequence is 13 residues long. The CDR3 region is CASRRRLNTEAFF. CDR3 in DNA: TGCGCCAGCCGACGGAGATTGAACACTGAAGCTTTCTTT.

The rearrangement uses TRBV4-3 and TRBJ1-2, with TRBD1 matching over 9 bases. The junction had 7 bases not matched to a gene; V was cut back by 4 bases and J by 4 bases. Germline CDR1 is LGHNA and CDR2 is YSLEER. There are 15 residues in the CDR3. DNA for the CDR3: TGCGCCAGCAGCCCCCACAGGGGGCTAGGCTATGGCTACACCTTC. Amino acid sequence: CASSPHRGLGYGYTF.

The chain employs TRBV29-1 and TRBJ2-1; 11 nucleotides align to TRBD2. The CDR3 runs 17 residues. V dropped 4 bases and J dropped 5; count of bases not matched to a gene: 13. Germline CDR1 SQVTM, CDR2 ANQGSEA. The CDR3 nucleotides read TGCAGCGTTGCCCCTAGTAGCGGGAGGGCTGGACACAATGAGCAGTTCTTC. Amino acids: CSVAPSSGRAGHNEQFF.

CDR3 sequence reads: CASSGPDRGRTDTQYF. The DNA of the CDR3 is TGTGCCAGCAGTGGCCCGGACAGGGGGCGCACAGATACGCAGTATTTT. This sequence joins TRBV27 and TRBJ2-3, with TRBD1 matching 11 bases. CDR1 and CDR2 (germline): MNHEY, SMNVEV (reference sequence). Unmatched junction bases numbered 5, after V lost 5 bases and J lost 1 base. This CDR3 has 16 residues.